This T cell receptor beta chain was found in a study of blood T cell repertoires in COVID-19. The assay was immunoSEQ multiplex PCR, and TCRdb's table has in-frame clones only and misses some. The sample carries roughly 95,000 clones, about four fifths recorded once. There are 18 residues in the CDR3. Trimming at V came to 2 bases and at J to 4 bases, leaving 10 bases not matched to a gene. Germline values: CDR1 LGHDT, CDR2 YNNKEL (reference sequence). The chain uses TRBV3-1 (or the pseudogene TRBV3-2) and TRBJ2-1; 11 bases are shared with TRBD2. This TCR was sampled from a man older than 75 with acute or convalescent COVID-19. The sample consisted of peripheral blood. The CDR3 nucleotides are TGTGCCAGCAGCCAAATAGCGGGAGGGCCCTCGATATACAATGAGCAGTTCTTC. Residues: CASSQIAGGPSIYNEQFF.